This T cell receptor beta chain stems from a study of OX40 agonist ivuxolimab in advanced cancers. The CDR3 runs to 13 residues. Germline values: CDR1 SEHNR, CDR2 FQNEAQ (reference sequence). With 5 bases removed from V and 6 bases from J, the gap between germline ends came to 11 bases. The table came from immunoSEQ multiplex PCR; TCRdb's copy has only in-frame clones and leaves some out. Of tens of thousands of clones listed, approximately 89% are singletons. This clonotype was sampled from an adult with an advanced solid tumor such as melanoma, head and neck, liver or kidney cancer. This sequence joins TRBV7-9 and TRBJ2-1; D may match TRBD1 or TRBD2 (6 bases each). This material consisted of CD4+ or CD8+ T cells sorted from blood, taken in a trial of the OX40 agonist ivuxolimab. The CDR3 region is CASSPGAGNEQFF. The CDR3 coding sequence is TGTGCCAGCAGCCCGGGGGCTGGCAATGAGCAGTTCTTC.